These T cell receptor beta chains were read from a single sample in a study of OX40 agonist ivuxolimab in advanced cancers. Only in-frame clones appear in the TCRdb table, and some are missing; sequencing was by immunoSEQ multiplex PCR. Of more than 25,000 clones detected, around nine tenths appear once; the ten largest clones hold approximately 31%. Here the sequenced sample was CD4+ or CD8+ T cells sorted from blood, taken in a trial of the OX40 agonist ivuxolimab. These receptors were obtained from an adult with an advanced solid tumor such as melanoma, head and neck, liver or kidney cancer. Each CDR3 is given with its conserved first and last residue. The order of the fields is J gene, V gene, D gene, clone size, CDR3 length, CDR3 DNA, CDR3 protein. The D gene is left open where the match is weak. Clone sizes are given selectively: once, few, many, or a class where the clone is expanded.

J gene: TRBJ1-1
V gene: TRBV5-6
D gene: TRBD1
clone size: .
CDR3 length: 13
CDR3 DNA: TGTGCCAGCAGCCCTGGGACAGACCCTGAAGCTTTCTTT
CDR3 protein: CASSPGTDPEAFF

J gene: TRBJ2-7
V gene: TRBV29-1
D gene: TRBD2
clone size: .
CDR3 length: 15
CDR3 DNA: TGCAGCGTTGATGCGTGGGCGGGAGGTACCTACGAGCAGTACTTC
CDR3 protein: CSVDAWAGGTYEQYF

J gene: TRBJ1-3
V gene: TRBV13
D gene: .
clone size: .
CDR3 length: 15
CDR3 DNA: TGTGCCAGCAGCTCACCCTCGGGGACTGGAAACACCATATATTTT
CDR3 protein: CASSSPSGTGNTIYF

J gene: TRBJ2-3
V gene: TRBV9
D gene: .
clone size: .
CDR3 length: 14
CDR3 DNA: TGTGCCAGCAACCCCGGGCGGGTTGGAGATACGCAGTATTTT
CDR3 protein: CASNPGRVGDTQYF

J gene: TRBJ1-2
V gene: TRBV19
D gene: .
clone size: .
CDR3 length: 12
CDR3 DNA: TGTGCCAGTACCCCCGGGGGCTATGGCTACACCTTC
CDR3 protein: CASTPGGYGYTF

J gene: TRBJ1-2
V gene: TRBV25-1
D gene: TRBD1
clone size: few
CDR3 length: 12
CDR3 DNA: TGTGCCAGCGGGGGACAGGGGAAGGGCTACACCTTC
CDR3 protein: CASGGQGKGYTF

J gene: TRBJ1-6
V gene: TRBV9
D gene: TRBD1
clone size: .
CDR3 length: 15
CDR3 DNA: TGTGCCAGCAGCGTAGGGAGAGGGGGCGTCTCACCCCTCCACTTT
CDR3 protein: CASSVGRGGVSPLHF

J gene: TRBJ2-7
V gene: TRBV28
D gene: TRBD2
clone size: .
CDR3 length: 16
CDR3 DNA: TGTGCCAGCAGTTCCGGGGGGACTAGCGGGTTATACGAGCAGTACTTC
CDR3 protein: CASSSGGTSGLYEQYF

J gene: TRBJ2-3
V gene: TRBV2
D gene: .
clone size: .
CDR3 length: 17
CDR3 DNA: TGTGCCAGCAGACTGAAAATGGTAGCTCTCGGGAAAGATACGCAGTATTTT
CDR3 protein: CASRLKMVALGKDTQYF

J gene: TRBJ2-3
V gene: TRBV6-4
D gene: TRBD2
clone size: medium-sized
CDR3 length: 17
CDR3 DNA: TGTGCCAGCAGTGACGGGACTAGCGGGAGGGCCACAGATACGCAGTATTTT
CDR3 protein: CASSDGTSGRATDTQYF

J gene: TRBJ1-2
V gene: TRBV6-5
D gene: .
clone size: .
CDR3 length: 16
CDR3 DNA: TGTGCCAGCAGTTACTCAGGGTACCTAGGGTACTATGGCTACACCTTC
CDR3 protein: CASSYSGYLGYYGYTF

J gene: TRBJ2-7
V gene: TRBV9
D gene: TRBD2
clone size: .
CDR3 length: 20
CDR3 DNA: TGTGCCAGCAGCGCGCGTTCGGGGACTAGCCAACTATCTATCTCCTACGAGCAGTACTTC
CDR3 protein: CASSARSGTSQLSISYEQYF

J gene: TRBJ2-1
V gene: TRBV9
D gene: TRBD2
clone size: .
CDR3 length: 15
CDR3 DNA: TGTGCCAGCAGCGCCAGAGGGACTAGCAGCAATGAGCAGTTCTTC
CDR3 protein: CASSARGTSSNEQFF

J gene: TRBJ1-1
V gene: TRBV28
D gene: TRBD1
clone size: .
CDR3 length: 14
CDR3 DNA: TGTGCCAGCAGTCCAACAGGGGCGGGAACTGAAGCTTTCTTT
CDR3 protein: CASSPTGAGTEAFF

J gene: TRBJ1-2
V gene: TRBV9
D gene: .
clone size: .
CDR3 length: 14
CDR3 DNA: TGTGCCAGCAGCGTAGGTCCTCCCCAATATGGCTACACCTTC
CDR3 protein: CASSVGPPQYGYTF

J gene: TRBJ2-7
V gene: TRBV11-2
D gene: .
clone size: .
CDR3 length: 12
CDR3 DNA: TGTGCCAGCAGCTTATCCTCCTACGAGCAGTACTTC
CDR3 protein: CASSLSSYEQYF

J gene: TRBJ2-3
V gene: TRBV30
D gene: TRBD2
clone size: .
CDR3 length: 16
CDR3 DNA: TGTGCCTGGAGTCACCCCACTAGCGGAACCACAGATACGCAGTATTTT
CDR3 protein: CAWSHPTSGTTDTQYF